In its sample, the clone carrying this T cell receptor (beta chain) was seen many times. Its antigen is undetermined. Researchers used 5'RACE with constant-segment primers to make TCR alpha and TCR beta cDNA libraries that carry sample barcodes and UMIs. TCRdb called the 5' RACE reads again in MiXCR, with one record for every CDR3 protein. This table holds roughly 140,000 distinct CDR3 sequences, 13% to 15% found once. This sample is drawn from a study of T-cell memory formation after mild COVID-19. Across the whole study: The study found TCR clusters largely donor specific.

Germline values: CDR1 LGHNA, CDR2 YSLEER. The germline V and J ends were trimmed by 0 bases and 7 bases, with 13 bases remaining between them. This CDR3 region has 15 residues. Study results and limitations: Several responding clones turned up in pre-infection memory, indicating that cross-reactive memory may have taken part. A second wave of clones peaked on day 37, and their SARS-CoV-2 specificity went unconfirmed.

This receptor was identified in an adult woman who had mild COVID-19 (a few samples of this study predate the infection). Cell type and time point are not known. This chain joins TRBV4-3 and TRBJ2-1; no firm D call. Sequenced sample: PBMCs or a T cell subset sorted from them (not recorded which). The CDR3 nucleotides are TGCGCCAGCAGCCAAGATGAAACCGGGTGGAATGAGCAGTTCTTC. Translated, it gives CASSQDETGWNEQFF.